These T cell receptor beta chains were read from a single sample in a study of T-cell reconstitution after alpha-beta-depleted transplantation in children. TCRdb fed the PCR reads into MiXCR, producing one record per CDR3 protein. In the table there are some 350,000 distinct CDR3 sequences, 16% of which are singletons. Sequenced material: PBMCs, mostly from graft donor cells, taken 360 days after TCRalphabeta/CD19-depleted stem cell transplant. The receptor source for this set is a male patient aged 2-9 years who had a stem cell transplant for acute lymphoblastic leukemia, so the T cells may come from the graft donor. Both conserved end residues are part of each CDR3. A D gene is named only where the DNA matches it firmly. The size of a clone is reported for some rows only, either as once, few or many, or as a class for expanded clones.

j_gene | d_gene | abundance | v_gene | CDR3nt | CDR3aa
TRBJ1-2 | . | . | TRBV30 | TGTGCCTGGAGGTATGGGAGGATCAACTATGGCTACACCTTC | CAWRYGRINYGYTF
TRBJ2-7 | . | few | TRBV4-3 | TGCGCCAGCAGCAAGGAACTAGTTGGTTACGAGCAGTACTTC | CASSKELVGYEQYF
TRBJ1-6 | . | few | TRBV7-9 | TGTGCCAGCAGCTTAGGGCACGGACTACCCCTCCACTTT | CASSLGHGLPLHF
TRBJ2-3 | TRBD2 | . | TRBV2 | TGTGCCAGCAGTGAACGCGCGGGAGTAGGCACAGATACGCAGTATTTT | CASSERAGVGTDTQYF
TRBJ2-7 | . | . | TRBV20-1 | TGCAGTGCTAGAGATAATTGGGGGCCGGCGGGGTCCTACGAGCAGTACTTC | CSARDNWGPAGSYEQYF
TRBJ2-1 | TRBD2 | . | TRBV20-1 | TGCAGTGCTAGAGATCAGGGAGGGCCCAATTACAATGAGCAGTTCTTC | CSARDQGGPNYNEQFF
TRBJ1-2 | TRBD1 | . | TRBV28 | TGTGCCAGCAGCACAGGGGGCTCCTATGGCTACACCTTC | CASSTGGSYGYTF
TRBJ2-7 | TRBD2 | . | TRBV29-1 | TGCAGCGTTGTAGCGGGAGTAGTGGAGCAGTACTTC | CSVVAGVVEQYF
TRBJ2-3 | . | . | TRBV27 | TGTGCCAGCAGTCCCTCGGGACATACGCAGTATTTT | CASSPSGHTQYF
TRBJ2-5 | . | few | TRBV5-6 | TGTGCCAGCAGCTTGATAGGCAGCCAAGAGACCCAGTACTTC | CASSLIGSQETQYF
TRBJ2-5 | . | few | TRBV5-6 | TGTGCCAGCAGCTTGGTAGCAGGGCTACAAGAGACCCAGTACTTC | CASSLVAGLQETQYF
TRBJ2-7 | . | few | TRBV5-1 | TGCGCCAGCAGCTTGGTTCCCGGTTTCTCCTACGAGCAGTACTTC | CASSLVPGFSYEQYF
TRBJ2-3 | TRBD1 | few | TRBV28 | TGTGCCAGCAGTCCCGCGGACAGGGGGCGAGTGGCAGATACGCAGTATTTT | CASSPADRGRVADTQYF
TRBJ2-1 | TRBD2 | . | TRBV4-2 | TGTGCCAGCAGCCAAGTGTCGATTGGAATAGCGGGAGGGGTTAGTGAGCAGTTCTTC | CASSQVSIGIAGGVSEQFF
TRBJ2-5 | TRBD2 | . | TRBV11-2 | TGTGCCAGCAGCACACGCGGACTAGCAGGGGAGACCCAGTACTTC | CASSTRGLAGETQYF
TRBJ2-7 | . | many | TRBV7-6 | TGTGCCAGCAGCTTAGGAGCTAGCTCCTACGAGCAGTACTTC | CASSLGASSYEQYF
TRBJ2-3 | . | many | TRBV11-2 | TGTGCCAGCAGCTTCACACACCTGGGGGATACGCAGTATTTT | CASSFTHLGDTQYF
TRBJ2-1 | . | . | TRBV19 | TGTGCCAGTAGTAGGGTTAACAGGGACAATGAGCAGTTCTTC | CASSRVNRDNEQFF
TRBJ2-4 | TRBD1 | few | TRBV3-1 | TGTGCCAGCAGCCAAGATCTCGGGACAGCCCGAGTGGACATTCAGTACTTC | CASSQDLGTARVDIQYF
TRBJ1-2 | TRBD1 | few | TRBV12-3/TRBV12-4 | TGTGCCAGCAGTTTTGGTGACAGGGGGTCTGCCTCATATGGCTACACCTTC | CASSFGDRGSASYGYTF
TRBJ2-1 | . | few | TRBV30 | TGTGCCTGGAGTTGGGTAGCGCCCTACAATGAGCAGTTCTTC | CAWSWVAPYNEQFF
TRBJ2-1 | . | . | TRBV9 | TGTGCCAGCAGCGTAACCGGGACGATATACAATGAGCAGTTCTTC | CASSVTGTIYNEQFF
TRBJ2-5 | TRBD2 | few | TRBV3-1 | TGTGCCAGCAGCCGAACCCTTTCTAGCGGCCAAGAGACCCAGTACTTC | CASSRTLSSGQETQYF
TRBJ2-5 | TRBD2 | . | TRBV7-4 | TGTGCCAGCAGCTTACTGAGGCGGGAGCAAGAGACCCAGTACTTC | CASSLLRREQETQYF
TRBJ1-4 | . | . | TRBV5-1 | TGCGCCAGCAGCTCCCACAGAAGTGAAAAACTGTTTTTT | CASSSHRSEKLFF
TRBJ2-7 | TRBD1 | many | TRBV6-5 | TGTGCCAGCAGCCCTACCTACACGGACAGGGCGCTAGGGCAGTACTTC | CASSPTYTDRALGQYF
TRBJ2-1 | . | many | TRBV10-3 | TGTGCCATCAGGTCTGGGACATCCTACAATGAGCAGTTCTTC | CAIRSGTSYNEQFF
TRBJ2-6 | . | . | TRBV6-1 | TGTGCCAGCAGTGAGGTGTGGGGGCGGGACGTCCTGACTTTC | CASSEVWGRDVLTF
TRBJ2-1 | . | few | TRBV7-6 | TGTGCCAGCAGCTTAACCCCGGGGGAGCGTGTCTACAATGAGCAGTTCTTC | CASSLTPGERVYNEQFF
TRBJ2-7 | TRBD2 | . | TRBV15 | TGTGCCACCAGCTGGCCCTTGGGCGGGAGGAACTTC | CATSWPLGGRNF
TRBJ2-3 | . | . | TRBV28 | TGTGCCAGCAGTTTAAAGGTCTCGGGACAAAAACGCACAGATACGCAGTATTTT | CASSLKVSGQKRTDTQYF
TRBJ2-1 | . | . | TRBV20-1 | TGCAGTGGCACAATGTCCTACAATGAGCAGTTCTTC | CSGTMSYNEQFF
TRBJ2-5 | . | few | TRBV5-1 | TGCGCCAGCAGCTTGACCGGGGCCGTAGGGGGGGAGACCCAGTACTTC | CASSLTGAVGGETQYF
TRBJ2-7 | . | few | TRBV7-8 | TGTGCCAGCAGCATCGGTCAAACCCCACCCTACGAGCAGTACTTC | CASSIGQTPPYEQYF
TRBJ2-5 | TRBD1 | many | TRBV28 | TGTGCCAGCAGTCTTCGGGACAGGGGATGGGAGACCCAGTACTTC | CASSLRDRGWETQYF
TRBJ2-1 | TRBD2 | few | TRBV20-1 | TGCAGTGCTAAGGTCTCCCTAGCGGGGTACAATGAGCAGTTCTTC | CSAKVSLAGYNEQFF
TRBJ2-5 | TRBD2 | few | TRBV10-3 | TGTGCCACCGGAGGGACTAAAGAGACCCAGTACTTC | CATGGTKETQYF